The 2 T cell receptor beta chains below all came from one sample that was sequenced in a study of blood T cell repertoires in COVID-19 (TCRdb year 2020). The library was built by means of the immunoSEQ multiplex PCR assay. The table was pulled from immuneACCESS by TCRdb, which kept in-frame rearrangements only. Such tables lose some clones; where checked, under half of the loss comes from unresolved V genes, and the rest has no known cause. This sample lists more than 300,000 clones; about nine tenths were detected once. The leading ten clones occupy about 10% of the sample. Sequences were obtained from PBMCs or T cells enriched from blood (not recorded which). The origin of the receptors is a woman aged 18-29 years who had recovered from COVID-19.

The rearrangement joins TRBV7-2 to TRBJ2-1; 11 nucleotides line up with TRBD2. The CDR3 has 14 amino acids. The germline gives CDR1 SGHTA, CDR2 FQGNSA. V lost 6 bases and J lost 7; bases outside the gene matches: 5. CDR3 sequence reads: CASSSTSGSNEQFF. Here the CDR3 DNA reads TGTGCCAGCAGTTCAACTAGCGGGAGTAATGAGCAGTTCTTC.

CDR3 region: CAWGWRGNEKLFF. In nucleotides, the CDR3 is TGTGCCTGGGGGTGGCGGGGAAACGAAAAACTGTTTTTT. The chain couples TRBV30 to TRBJ1-4; D call uncertain. Germline V gives CDR1 GTSNPN, CDR2 SVGIG (reference sequence). V lost 5 bases and J 8 bases, leaving 15 bases between the germline ends. The CDR3 has 13 residues. Combining the CDR3 with reference TRBV30 and TRBJ1-4 gives the whole variable domain SQTIHQWPATLVQPVGSPLSLECTVEGTSNPNLYWYRQAAGRGLQLLFYSVGIGQISSEVPQNLSASRPQDRQFILSSKKLLLSDSGFYLCAWGWRGNEKLFFGSGTQLSVL.